Below, one T cell receptor (beta chain) is given with its context. Its antigen remains unidentified. This record comes from a study of PD-1 blockade in classical Hodgkin lymphoma. Across the whole study: Intravenous infusions of nivolumab 3 mg/kg reached patients every 2 weeks.

Sequencing used immunoSEQ multiplex PCR; TCRdb keeps in-frame clones, though not all of them. The sample consists of more than 40,000 clones, around 80% of them appearing once. Regarding time point: cycle 4 day 1 (C4D1), after 6 weeks of nivolumab. Every patient relapsed after autologous stem cell transplantation, and brentuximab vedotin exposure varied. Relapsed/refractory classical Hodgkin lymphoma patients had complete, partial or progressive responses. Study-level findings and limits: Newly diagnosed patients were said to have less baseline TCR diversity than healthy donors did. Factors driving the repertoire differences, possibly disease activity or prior therapy, remain undefined.

The CDR3 consists of 13 residues. Germline-derived CDR1 and CDR2 are SGHVS and FQNEAQ. Trimming stripped 0 bases from V and 4 bases from J, with 6 bases between. This TCR came from a human donor with classical Hodgkin lymphoma. This rearrangement joins TRBV7-8 to TRBJ1-1; D is unresolved. The sequenced sample was peripheral blood mononuclear cells (PBMCs), obtained before the fourth cycle of nivolumab. This CDR3 is CASSLAETTEAFF. The CDR3 coding sequence is TGTGCCAGCAGCTTAGCGGAAACCACTGAAGCTTTCTTT.